This T cell receptor (beta chain) was recovered during a study of identical twins. Study-wide results and caveats: Within twin pairs, the out-of-frame alpha sequences they shared showed excess low generation probability.

This CDR3 is built from 13 residues. The germline CDR1 and CDR2 sequences are SQVTM and ANQGSEA. J lost 3 bases, V lost 7 bases, and 5 bases had no gene match. The cDNA had a unique molecular identifier and a template-switch universal primer site. MiXCR, applied by TCRdb to the 5' RACE reads, yields one record per CDR3 protein. The repertoire has approximately 670,000 distinct CDR3 sequences, 6.1% of them found once; the top ten carry 1.5% to 2%. This clonotype has more than one count but fewer than ten. Antigen specificity is unknown. The chain couples TRBV29-1 to TRBJ2-1; 8 positions match TRBD1. This TCR was recovered from a man younger than 30 in good health. The sequencing input was naive T cells sorted from blood. This CDR3 reads CSGTDRGYNEQFF. The CDR3, as DNA: TGCAGCGGGACCGACAGGGGCTACAATGAGCAGTTCTTC.